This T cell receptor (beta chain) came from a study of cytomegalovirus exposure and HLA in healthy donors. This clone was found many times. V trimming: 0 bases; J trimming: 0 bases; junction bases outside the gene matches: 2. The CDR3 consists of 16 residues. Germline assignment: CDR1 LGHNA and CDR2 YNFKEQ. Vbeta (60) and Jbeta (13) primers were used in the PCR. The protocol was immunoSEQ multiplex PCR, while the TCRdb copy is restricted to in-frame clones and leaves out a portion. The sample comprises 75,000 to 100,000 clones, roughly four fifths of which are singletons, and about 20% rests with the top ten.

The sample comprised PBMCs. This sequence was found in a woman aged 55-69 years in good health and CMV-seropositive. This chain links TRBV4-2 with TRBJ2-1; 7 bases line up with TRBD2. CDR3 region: CASSQDLAGSYNEQFF. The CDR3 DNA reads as TGTGCCAGCAGCCAAGACTTAGCGGGCTCCTACAATGAGCAGTTCTTC.